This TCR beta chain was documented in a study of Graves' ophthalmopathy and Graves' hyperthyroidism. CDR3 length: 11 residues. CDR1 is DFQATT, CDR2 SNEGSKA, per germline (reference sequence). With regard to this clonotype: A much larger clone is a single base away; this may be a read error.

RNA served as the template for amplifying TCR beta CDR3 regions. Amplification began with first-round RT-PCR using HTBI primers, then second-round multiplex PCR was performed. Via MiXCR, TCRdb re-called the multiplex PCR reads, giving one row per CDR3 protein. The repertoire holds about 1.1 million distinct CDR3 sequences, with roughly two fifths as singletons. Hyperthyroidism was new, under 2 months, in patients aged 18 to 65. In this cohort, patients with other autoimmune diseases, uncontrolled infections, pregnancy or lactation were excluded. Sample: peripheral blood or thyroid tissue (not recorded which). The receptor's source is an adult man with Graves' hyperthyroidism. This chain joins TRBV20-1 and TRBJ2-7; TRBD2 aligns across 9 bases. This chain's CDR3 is CSAREVGLAIF. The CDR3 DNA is TGCAGTGCTAGAGAGGTGGGACTAGCAATTTTC.